This entry concerns a single T cell receptor (beta chain). Primers used in a second PCR of roughly 6 to 12 cycles were a sample-barcoded 5' primer and a J-beta primer mix. A template-switch adaptor with 12 random nucleotides tagged each cDNA molecule. TCRdb fed the 5' RACE reads into MiXCR, producing one record per CDR3 protein. The sample lists roughly 800,000 distinct CDR3 sequences, 20% to 30% seen once, with around 3% in the top ten. The data are from a study of blood T cells in healthy people across ages. The length of the CDR3 is 14 residues. V was trimmed by 2 bases and J by 4 bases, leaving 9 bases between them. These records were also assigned to another study, of T cells of mothers and their children. That paper states: From each mother came over 8 million TCR beta CDR3 reads, and from each child came 3 million to 3.5 million.

Sequencing input: blood. The clonotype was recovered from a boy between 5 and 17 years old in good health. This chain joins TRBV12-3 or TRBV12-4 and TRBJ1-5, with D hard to call. The CDR3 DNA is TGTGCCAGCAGTTTATCCGGACCGAATCAGCCCCAGCATTTT. Its translation is CASSLSGPNQPQHF.